The 3 T cell receptor beta chains below come from one sample, sequenced in a study of CD8+CD57+ T cells in acquired aplastic anemia. Researchers used genomic DNA as the template to profile TCR beta VDJ and CDR3. Via MiXCR, TCRdb re-called the reads, giving one row per CDR3 protein. The profile shows roughly 100,000 distinct CDR3 sequences, around 62% of them singletons. Only patients with CD8+CD57+ cell expansion on flow cytometry were chosen for sequencing. Material: sorted CD4+, CD8+, or CD8+CD57+ T cells (not recorded which) from PBMCs. The receptors here all came from a human donor with aplastic anemia.

This chain joins TRBV10-3 and TRBJ1-6; D is ambiguous. Germline V gives CDR1 ENHRY, CDR2 SYGVKD. V lost 2 bases and J 10 bases, leaving 9 bases between the germline ends. There are 13 residues in the CDR3. CDR3 sequence reads: CAISEIEGSPLHF. The CDR3 DNA reads TGTGCCATCAGTGAGATCGAGGGCTCACCCCTCCACTTT.

CDR3 sequence: CASSLRRRTNYGYTF. The CDR3 DNA reads TGTGCCAGCAGCCTTAGACGGAGAACTAACTATGGCTACACCTTC. The V call is TRBV5-6, the J call TRBJ1-2; D unresolved. The CDR3 consists of 15 residues. V lost 4 bases and J 0 bases, leaving 13 bases between the germline ends. CDR1 and CDR2 from the germline V gene are SGHDT and YYEEEE.

The chain uses TRBV7-9 and TRBJ2-3; D not certain. The CDR3 runs 13 residues. Germline loops: CDR1 SEHNR, CDR2 FQNEAQ (reference sequence). Trimming removed 5 bases from V and 2 bases from J, with 8 bases in between. The CDR3 loop is CASSPWDTDTQYF. In DNA form, the CDR3 reads TGTGCCAGCAGCCCTTGGGACACAGATACGCAGTATTTT.